What follows describes a single TCR beta chain. Its antigen is not identified. Treatment here: roughly 19 received Ad26.COV2.S at low or high dose, single or two shots; five or six received placebo; per-sample allocation not given. Sampling was performed 63 days after the first vaccine or placebo injection. Within Boston, the person who donated was an adult of 18-55 years. This entry belongs to a study of Ad26.COV2.S vaccination and SARS-CoV-2 variants. Study overall: Once, or twice with 56 days between doses, Ad26.COV2.S was given intramuscularly. Overall study findings and caveats: Quantification of TCR breadth and depth may have yielded underestimates of total T cell responses. The breadth of spike-specific CD8+ and CD4+ T cell responses after vaccination was reportedly substantial.

Generated by immunoSEQ multiplex PCR, the TCRdb table keeps only in-frame clones and is missing some. The table records 240,000 or so clones, approximately 88% of them present only once. Trimming removed 0 bases from V and 6 bases from J, with 9 bases in between. The CDR3 is 13 residues long. Germline CDR1 reads SGHRS; CDR2 reads YFSETQ. This sequence joins TRBV5-1 and TRBJ1-1; D is uncertain. The receptor was derived from a person between 18 and 60 years old who received the Ad26.COV2.S COVID-19 vaccine or a placebo. This sample comprised peripheral blood, obtained in a trial of Ad26.COV2.S vaccine versus placebo. As DNA, the CDR3 is TGCGCCAGCAGCTTGGAATCCCCTGCTGAAGCTTTCTTT. It is translated as CASSLESPAEAFF.